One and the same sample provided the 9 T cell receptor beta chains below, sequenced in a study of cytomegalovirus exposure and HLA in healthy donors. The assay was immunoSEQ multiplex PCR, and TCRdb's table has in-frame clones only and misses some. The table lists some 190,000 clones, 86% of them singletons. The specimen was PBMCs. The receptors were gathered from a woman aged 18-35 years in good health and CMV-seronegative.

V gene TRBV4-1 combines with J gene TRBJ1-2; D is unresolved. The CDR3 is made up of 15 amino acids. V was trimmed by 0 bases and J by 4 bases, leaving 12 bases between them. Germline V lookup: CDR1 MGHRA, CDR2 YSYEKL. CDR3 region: CASSQDVPSLYGYTF. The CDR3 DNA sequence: TGCGCCAGCAGCCAAGATGTGCCGAGTCTCTATGGCTACACCTTC.

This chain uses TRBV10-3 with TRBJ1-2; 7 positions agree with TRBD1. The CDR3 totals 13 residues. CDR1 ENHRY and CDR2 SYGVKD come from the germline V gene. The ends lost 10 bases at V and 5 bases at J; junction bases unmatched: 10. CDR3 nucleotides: TGTGCCACCCAGACAGGGAGAGAGTATGGCTACACCTTC. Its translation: CATQTGREYGYTF.

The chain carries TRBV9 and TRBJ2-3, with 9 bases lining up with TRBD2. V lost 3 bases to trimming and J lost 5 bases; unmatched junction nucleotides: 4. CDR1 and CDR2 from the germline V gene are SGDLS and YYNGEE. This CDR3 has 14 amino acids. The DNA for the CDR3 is TGTGCCAGCAGCGGAGGACTAGCGCAAGATACGCAGTATTTT. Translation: CASSGGLAQDTQYF.

CDR3 residues: CASIRLGGLTEAFF. CDR3 bases: TGTGCCAGCATTCGGTTAGGGGGCCTCACTGAAGCTTTCTTT. The genes are TRBV27 and TRBJ1-1, with TRBD1 matching over 7 bases. The ends lost 7 bases at V and 4 bases at J; junction bases unmatched: 9. CDR3 size: 14 residues. In germline, CDR1 is MNHEY, CDR2 SMNVEV (reference sequence).

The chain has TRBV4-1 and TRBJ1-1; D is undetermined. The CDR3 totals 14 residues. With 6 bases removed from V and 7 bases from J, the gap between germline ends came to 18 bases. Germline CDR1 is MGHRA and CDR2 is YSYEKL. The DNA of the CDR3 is TGCGCCAGCAGAGTGGGCAGCCAATTTGTTGAAGCTTTCTTT. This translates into CASRVGSQFVEAFF.

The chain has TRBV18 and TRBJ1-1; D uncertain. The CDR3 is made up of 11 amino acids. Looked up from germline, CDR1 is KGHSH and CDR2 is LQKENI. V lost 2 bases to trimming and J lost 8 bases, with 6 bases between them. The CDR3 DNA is TGTGCCAGCTCACCAGAGAGAGAAGCTTTCTTT. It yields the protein CASSPEREAFF.

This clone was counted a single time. In nucleotides, the CDR3 is TGTGCCAGCAGAGACGGGTGGGCTGAAGCTTTCTTT. Encoded protein: CASRDGWAEAFF. The chain joins TRBV25-1 to TRBJ1-1, with D unclear. This CDR3 is built from 12 residues. V lost 6 bases and J 6 bases, leaving 11 bases between the germline ends. Looked up from germline, CDR1 is MGHDK and CDR2 is SYGVNS. The variable domain in full, completed from reference TRBV25-1 and TRBJ1-1, reads EADIYQTPRYLVIGTGKKITLECSQTMGHDKMYWYQQDPGMELHLIHYSYGVNSTEKGDLSSESTVSRIRTEHFPLTLESARPSHTSQYLCASRDGWAEAFFGQGTRLTVV.

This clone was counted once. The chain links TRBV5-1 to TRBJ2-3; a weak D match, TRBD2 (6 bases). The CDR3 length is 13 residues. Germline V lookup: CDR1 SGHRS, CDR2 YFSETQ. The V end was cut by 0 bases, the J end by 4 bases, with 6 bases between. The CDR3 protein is CASSLGGADTQYF. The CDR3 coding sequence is TGCGCCAGCAGCTTGGGCGGGGCAGATACGCAGTATTTT.

The CDR3 nucleotides are TGTGCCAGCAGCGTAGGAAAGGGGGTCTATGGCTACACCTTC. The encoded protein is CASSVGKGVYGYTF. The chain links TRBV9 to TRBJ1-2, with a weak D call TRBD1 (6 bases). Germline V gene lookup returns CDR1 SGDLS and CDR2 YYNGEE. V dropped 0 bases and J dropped 4 bases, with 10 bases sitting between them. The CDR3 contains 14 residues.